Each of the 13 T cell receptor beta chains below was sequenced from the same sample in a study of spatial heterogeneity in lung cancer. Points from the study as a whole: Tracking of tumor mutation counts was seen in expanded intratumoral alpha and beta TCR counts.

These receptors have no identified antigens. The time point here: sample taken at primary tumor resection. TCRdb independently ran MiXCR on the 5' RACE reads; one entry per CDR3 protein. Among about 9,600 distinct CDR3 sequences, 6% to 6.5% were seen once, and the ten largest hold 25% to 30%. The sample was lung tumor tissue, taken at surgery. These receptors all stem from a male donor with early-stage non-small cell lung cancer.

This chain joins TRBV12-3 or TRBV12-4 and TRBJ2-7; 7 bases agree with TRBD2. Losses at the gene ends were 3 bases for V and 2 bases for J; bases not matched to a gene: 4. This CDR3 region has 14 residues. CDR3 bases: TGTGCCAGCAGTTTCGGGGACTATGCCTACGAGCAGTACTTC. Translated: CASSFGDYAYEQYF.

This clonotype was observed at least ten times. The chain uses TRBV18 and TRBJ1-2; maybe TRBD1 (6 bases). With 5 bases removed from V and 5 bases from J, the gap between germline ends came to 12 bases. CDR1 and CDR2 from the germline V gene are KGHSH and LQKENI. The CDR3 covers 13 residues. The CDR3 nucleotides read TGTGCCAGCTCAACCGACAGGAATTATGGCTACACCTTC. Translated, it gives CASSTDRNYGYTF.

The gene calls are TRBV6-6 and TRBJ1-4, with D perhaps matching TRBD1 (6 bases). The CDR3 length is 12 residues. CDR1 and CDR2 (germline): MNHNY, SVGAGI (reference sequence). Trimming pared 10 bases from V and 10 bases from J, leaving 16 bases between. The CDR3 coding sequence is TGTGCCACGGACGGGGGGACATCAAAACTGTTTTTT. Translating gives CATDGGTSKLFF.

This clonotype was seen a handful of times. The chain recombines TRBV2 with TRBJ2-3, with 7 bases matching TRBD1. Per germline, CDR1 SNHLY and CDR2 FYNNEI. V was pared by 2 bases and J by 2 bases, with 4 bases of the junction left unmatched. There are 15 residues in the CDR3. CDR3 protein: CASSERGRDTDTQYF. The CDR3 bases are TGTGCCAGCAGTGAAAGGGGGCGAGACACAGATACGCAGTATTTT. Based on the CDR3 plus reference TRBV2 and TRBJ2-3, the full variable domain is EPEVTQTPSHQVTQMGQEVILRCVPISNHLYFYWYRQILGQKVEFLVSFYNNEISEKSEIFDDQFSVERPDGSNFTLKIRSTKLEDSAMYFCASSERGRDTDTQYFGPGTRLTVL.

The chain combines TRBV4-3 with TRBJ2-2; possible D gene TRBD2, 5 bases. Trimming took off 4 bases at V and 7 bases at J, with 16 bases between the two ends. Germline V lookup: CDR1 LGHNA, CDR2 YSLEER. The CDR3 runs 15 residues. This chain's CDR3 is CASSREPSGSGELFF. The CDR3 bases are TGCGCCAGCAGCCGAGAGCCCTCGGGGAGCGGGGAGCTGTTTTTT.

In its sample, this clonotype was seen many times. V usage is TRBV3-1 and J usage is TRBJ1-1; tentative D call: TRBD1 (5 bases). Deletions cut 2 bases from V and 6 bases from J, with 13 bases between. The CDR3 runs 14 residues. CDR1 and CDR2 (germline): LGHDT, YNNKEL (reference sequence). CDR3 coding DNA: TGTGCCAGCAGCCAAAGATTTTCAGGGTCTGAAGCTTTCTTT. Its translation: CASSQRFSGSEAFF.

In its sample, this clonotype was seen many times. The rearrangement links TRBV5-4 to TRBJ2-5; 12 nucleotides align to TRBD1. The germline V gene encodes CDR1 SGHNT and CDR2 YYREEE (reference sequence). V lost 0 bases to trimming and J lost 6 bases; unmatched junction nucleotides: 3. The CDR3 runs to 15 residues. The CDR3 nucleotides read TGTGCCAGCAGCTTGGAGGGACAGGGGGCCCAGACCCAGTACTTC. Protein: CASSLEGQGAQTQYF.

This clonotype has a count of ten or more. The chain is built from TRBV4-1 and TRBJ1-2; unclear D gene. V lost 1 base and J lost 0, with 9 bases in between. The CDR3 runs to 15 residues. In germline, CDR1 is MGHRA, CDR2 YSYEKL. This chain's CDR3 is CASSQASRANYGYTF. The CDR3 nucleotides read TGCGCCAGCAGCCAAGCTTCCCGGGCTAACTATGGCTACACCTTC.

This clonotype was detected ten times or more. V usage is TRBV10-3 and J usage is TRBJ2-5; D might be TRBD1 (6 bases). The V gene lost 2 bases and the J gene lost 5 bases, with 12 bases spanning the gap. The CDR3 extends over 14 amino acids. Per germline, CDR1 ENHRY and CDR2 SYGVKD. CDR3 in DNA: TGTGCCATCAGTGAGCCTCTAACAGGGGAGACCCAGTACTTC. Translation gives CAISEPLTGETQYF.

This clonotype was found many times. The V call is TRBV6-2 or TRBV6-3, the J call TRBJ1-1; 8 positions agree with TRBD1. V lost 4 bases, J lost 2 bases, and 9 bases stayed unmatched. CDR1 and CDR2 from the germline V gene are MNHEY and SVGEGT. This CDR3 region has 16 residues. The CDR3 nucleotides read TGTGCCAGCAGTTTTCGGGACAGGAATTACAACACTGAAGCTTTCTTT. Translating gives CASSFRDRNYNTEAFF.

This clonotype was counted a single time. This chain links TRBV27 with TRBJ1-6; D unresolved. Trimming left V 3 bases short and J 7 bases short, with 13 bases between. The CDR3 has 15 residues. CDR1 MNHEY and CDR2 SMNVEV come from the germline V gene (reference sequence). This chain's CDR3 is CASSLAGQINSPLHF. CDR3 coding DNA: TGTGCCAGCAGTTTGGCGGGTCAGATCAATTCACCCCTCCACTTT.

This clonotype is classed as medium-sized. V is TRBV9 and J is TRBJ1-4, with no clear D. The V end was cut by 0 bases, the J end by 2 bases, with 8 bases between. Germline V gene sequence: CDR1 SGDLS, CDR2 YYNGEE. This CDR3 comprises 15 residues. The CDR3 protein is CASSVAGLTNEKLFF. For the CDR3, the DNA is TGTGCCAGCAGCGTAGCCGGGCTCACTAATGAAAAACTGTTTTTT.

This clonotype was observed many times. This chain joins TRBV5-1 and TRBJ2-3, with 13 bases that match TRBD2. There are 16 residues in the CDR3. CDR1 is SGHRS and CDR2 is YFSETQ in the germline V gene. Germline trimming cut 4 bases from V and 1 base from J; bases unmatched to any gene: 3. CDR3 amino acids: CASSGGLAGGTDTQYF. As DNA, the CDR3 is TGCGCCAGCAGCGGAGGACTAGCGGGGGGCACAGATACGCAGTATTTT.